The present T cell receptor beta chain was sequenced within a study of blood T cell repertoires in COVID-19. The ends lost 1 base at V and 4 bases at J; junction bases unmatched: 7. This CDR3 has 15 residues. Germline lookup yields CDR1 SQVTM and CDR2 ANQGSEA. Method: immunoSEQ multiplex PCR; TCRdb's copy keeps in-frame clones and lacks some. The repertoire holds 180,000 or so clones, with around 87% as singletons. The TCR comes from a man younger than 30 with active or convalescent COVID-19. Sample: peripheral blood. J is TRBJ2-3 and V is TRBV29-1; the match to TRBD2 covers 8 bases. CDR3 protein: CSVEGAAGGPDTQYF. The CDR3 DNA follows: TGCAGCGTTGAAGGTGCGGCGGGGGGCCCAGATACGCAGTATTTT.